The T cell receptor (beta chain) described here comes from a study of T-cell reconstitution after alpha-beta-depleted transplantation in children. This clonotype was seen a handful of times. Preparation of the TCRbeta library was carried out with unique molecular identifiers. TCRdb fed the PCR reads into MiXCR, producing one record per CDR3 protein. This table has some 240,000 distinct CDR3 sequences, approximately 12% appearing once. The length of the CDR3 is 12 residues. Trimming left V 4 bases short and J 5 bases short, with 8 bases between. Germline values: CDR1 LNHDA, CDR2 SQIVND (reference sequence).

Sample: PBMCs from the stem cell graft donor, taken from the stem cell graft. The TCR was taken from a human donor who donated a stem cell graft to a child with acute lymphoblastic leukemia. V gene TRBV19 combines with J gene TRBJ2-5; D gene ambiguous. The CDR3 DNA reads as TGTGCCAGTAGTACGCCCCCGGAGACCCAGTACTTC. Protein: CASSTPPETQYF.